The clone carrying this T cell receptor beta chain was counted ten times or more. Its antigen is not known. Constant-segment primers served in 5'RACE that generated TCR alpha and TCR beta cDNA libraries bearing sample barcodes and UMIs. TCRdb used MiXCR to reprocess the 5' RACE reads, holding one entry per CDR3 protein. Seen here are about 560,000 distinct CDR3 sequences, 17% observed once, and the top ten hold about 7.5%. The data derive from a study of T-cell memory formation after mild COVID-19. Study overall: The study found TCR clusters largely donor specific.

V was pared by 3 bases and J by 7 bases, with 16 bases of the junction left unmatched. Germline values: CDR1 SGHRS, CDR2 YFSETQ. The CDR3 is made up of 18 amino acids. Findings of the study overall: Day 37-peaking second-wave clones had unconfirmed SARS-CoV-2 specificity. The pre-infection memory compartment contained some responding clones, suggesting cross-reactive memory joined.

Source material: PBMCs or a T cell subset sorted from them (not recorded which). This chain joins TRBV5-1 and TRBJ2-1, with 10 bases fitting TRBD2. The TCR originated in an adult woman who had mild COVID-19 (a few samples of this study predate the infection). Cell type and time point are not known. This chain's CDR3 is CASSSPKRPGLAWNEQFF. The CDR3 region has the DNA TGCGCCAGCAGCTCCCCTAAAAGGCCGGGACTAGCGTGGAATGAGCAGTTCTTC.